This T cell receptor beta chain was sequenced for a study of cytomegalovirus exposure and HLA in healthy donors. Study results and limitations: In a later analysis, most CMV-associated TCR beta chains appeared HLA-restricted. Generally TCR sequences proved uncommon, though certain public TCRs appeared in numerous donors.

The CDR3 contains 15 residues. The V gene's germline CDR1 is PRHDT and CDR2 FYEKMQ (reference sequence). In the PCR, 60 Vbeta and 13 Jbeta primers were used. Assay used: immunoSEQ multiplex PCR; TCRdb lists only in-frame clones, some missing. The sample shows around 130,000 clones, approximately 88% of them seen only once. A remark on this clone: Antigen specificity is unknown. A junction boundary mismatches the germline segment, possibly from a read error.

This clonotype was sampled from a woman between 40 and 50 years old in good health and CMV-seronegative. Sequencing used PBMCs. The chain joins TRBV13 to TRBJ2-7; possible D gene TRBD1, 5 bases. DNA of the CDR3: TGTACCAGCAGCTTAACAGGACACCCCAAATACGAGCAGTACTTC. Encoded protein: CTSSLTGHPKYEQYF.